These T cell receptor beta chains were read from a single sample in a study of T-cell reconstitution after alpha-beta-depleted transplantation in children. TCRdb analysed the PCR reads with MiXCR anew, one entry per CDR3 protein. The profile shows about 120,000 distinct CDR3 sequences, 9% to 12% of them singletons. The sequences come from PBMCs, collected before TCRalphabeta/CD19-depleted stem cell transplant. The receptors stem from a boy younger than 10 with acute lymphoblastic leukemia, due to receive a stem cell transplant. Both conserved end residues are part of each CDR3. A D gene is named only where the DNA matches it firmly. Clone size is stated in some rows and not others, as once, few, many or a class when expanded.

DNA	CDR3	size	D	V	J
TGCAGTGCTGGGACTAGTTGGTTCTACAATGAGCAGTTCTTC	CSAGTSWFYNEQFF	many	TRBD2	TRBV20-1	TRBJ2-1
TGTGCCATCAGTGAGTCGCCAGGAATTCAAGAGACCCAGTACTTC	CAISESPGIQETQYF	NA	NA	TRBV10-3	TRBJ2-5
TGTGCCAGCACCACCACAGATACGCAGTATTTT	CASTTTDTQYF	few	NA	TRBV21-1	TRBJ2-3
TGTGCCAGCAGCTTAGTTGTACAGCCGTACAATGAGCAGTTCTTC	CASSLVVQPYNEQFF	many	NA	TRBV11-2	TRBJ2-1
TGTGCCATCAGCCAGTTAGCGGGAGGAACAGATACGCAGTATTTT	CAISQLAGGTDTQYF	few	TRBD2	TRBV10-3	TRBJ2-3
TGCAGCGTCCGCCAGGGGGCGCCCCCCTCGTACACCGGGGAGCTGTTTTTT	CSVRQGAPPSYTGELFF	few	TRBD1	TRBV29-1	TRBJ2-2
TGTGCCAGCAGAAAAACAGGGACGACTAGCACAGATACGCAGTATTTT	CASRKTGTTSTDTQYF	few	NA	TRBV7-9	TRBJ2-3
TGTGCCAGCAGACCTCGGGGGCAGGAAAACACCGGGGAGCTGTTTTTT	CASRPRGQENTGELFF	NA	NA	TRBV7-9	TRBJ2-2
TGTGCCAGCAGCCCAGAGGGACTAGCCTACGAGCAGTACTTC	CASSPEGLAYEQYF	many	TRBD2	TRBV7-9	TRBJ2-7
TGTGCCAGTGGGACAGGGGGGGATCAGCCCCAGCATTTT	CASGTGGDQPQHF	NA	TRBD1	TRBV19	TRBJ1-5
TGTGCCAGCAGCCAAAGAGGATTTGGCGAGCAGTACTTC	CASSQRGFGEQYF	NA	NA	TRBV3-1	TRBJ2-7
TGTGCCAGCAGCTATCGACAGGGAGGTTCTTGGGAGCAGTACTTC	CASSYRQGGSWEQYF	NA	NA	TRBV7-9	TRBJ2-7
TGTGCCAGCAGTCGGGGGCAGGGCAATCAGCCCCAGCATTTT	CASSRGQGNQPQHF	NA	NA	TRBV3-1	TRBJ1-5
TGTGCCAGCAGCTTTCCCGGGACAGGGGGCGGAGATCCGCAGTTCTTC	CASSFPGTGGGDPQFF	many	TRBD1	TRBV5-4	TRBJ2-1
TGTGCCAGCAGCCAAGAAGTGCCGCGGGAGGGCCCTTCGGTCCAAGAGACCCAGTACTTC	CASSQEVPREGPSVQETQYF	NA	TRBD2	TRBV4-2	TRBJ2-5
TGTGCCTCCATCGGGCAGGGGTTCAGCAATGAGCAGTTCTTC	CASIGQGFSNEQFF	NA	NA	TRBV6-1	TRBJ2-1
TGTGCCAGCAGCCGCGGACAGGGCAGCAATCAGCCCCAGCATTTT	CASSRGQGSNQPQHF	many	TRBD1	TRBV5-6	TRBJ1-5
TGTGCCAGCACCCCTCGGGTCTCCTACAATGAGCAGTTCTTC	CASTPRVSYNEQFF	few	NA	TRBV5-5	TRBJ2-1
TGCGCCAGCAGCCACGACAGAGTCTATGGCTACACCTTC	CASSHDRVYGYTF	many	NA	TRBV5-1	TRBJ1-2
TGTGCCACCAGTGACCCCCAGGGCGTTTCCTACAATGAGCAGTTCTTC	CATSDPQGVSYNEQFF	NA	NA	TRBV24-1	TRBJ2-1
TGCAGTGCTTCACGACAGGGGACGGGTGGCTACACCTTC	CSASRQGTGGYTF	few	TRBD1	TRBV20-1	TRBJ1-2
TGTGCCAGCAGCACCGGGAACTCTGGAAACACCATATATTTT	CASSTGNSGNTIYF	many	NA	TRBV7-8	TRBJ1-3
TGTGCCAGCAGCCAGGGGGAGGGCTCTGGAAACACCATATATTTT	CASSQGEGSGNTIYF	NA	TRBD1	TRBV9	TRBJ1-3
TGTGCCAGCTCACCACAACAGGGGAACACTGAAGCTTTCTTT	CASSPQQGNTEAFF	few	NA	TRBV18	TRBJ1-1